This TCR beta chain was recovered during a study of shared clonotypes between healthy human individuals. Points on this clone: Its antigen is undetermined.

Germline assignment: CDR1 SGHVS and CDR2 FQNEAQ. The CDR3 runs 15 residues. Clones were read by immunoSEQ multiplex PCR, and TCRdb kept only the in-frame ones, dropping some. The sample contains around 550,000 clones, roughly 95% of which appear only once. Findings of the study overall: Having only a few donors restricted how much genetic and exposure-history diversity was captured. The generation probabilities recorded for non-shared clonotypes fell below those of clonotypes shared by all four donors.

The chain couples TRBV7-8 to TRBJ2-5, with TRBD1 matching 8 bases. The tail of the sequence fits TRBJ2-7 better, so the J call may be wrong. The sequence came from a woman aged 30 to 39 in good health. Sequenced sample: naive CD4+ T cells sorted from blood. As to subset: CD45RA+ positively selected. CDR3 sequence: CASSPGQGAVNEQYF. The DNA of the CDR3 is TGTGCCAGCAGCCCCGGGCAGGGGGCAGTTAACGAGCAGTACTTC.